Following are 9 T cell receptor beta chains from one sample sequenced in a study of neurological immune-mediated disorders. One entry per CDR3 protein, called by TCRdb with MiXCR from the 5' RACE reads. This table holds around 30,000 distinct CDR3 sequences, about 1.4% found once. The sequenced material came from PBMCs. These receptors were collected from a woman in her twenties or thirties with multiple sclerosis.

This clonotype was recorded many times. This chain uses TRBV25-1 with TRBJ2-5; no firm D call. The V gene's germline CDR1 is MGHDK and CDR2 SYGVNS. V shed 5 bases and J shed 5 bases, with 12 bases lying between them. This CDR3 has 13 residues. The CDR3 spells CASSPPLAETQYF. The CDR3 region has the DNA TGTGCCAGCAGTCCTCCCTTGGCTGAGACCCAGTACTTC.

This clonotype was counted many times. The gene calls are TRBV20-1 and TRBJ2-7, with 7 positions matching TRBD1. After removal of 5 bases from V and 4 bases from J, the junction contained 8 bases not matched to a gene. Looked up from germline, CDR1 is DFQATT and CDR2 is SNEGSKA (reference sequence). This CDR3 region has 13 residues. The CDR3 protein is CSASDRKLYEQYF. The CDR3 coding sequence is TGCAGTGCTTCGGACAGGAAATTATACGAGCAGTACTTC.

In its sample, this clonotype was seen many times. The chain is built from TRBV19 and TRBJ2-5; a possible D gene is TRBD1 (5 bases). The CDR3 extends over 12 amino acids. Germline loops: CDR1 LNHDA, CDR2 SQIVND (reference sequence). The CDR3 loop is CVQGATLETQYF. The DNA for the CDR3 is TGTGTCCAAGGGGCCACGCTCGAGACCCAGTACTTC.

This clonotype occurred many times. The gene calls are TRBV20-1 and TRBJ1-2; D may be TRBD1 (6 bases). CDR1 and CDR2 (germline): DFQATT, SNEGSKA (reference sequence). This CDR3 contains 14 residues. V lost 0 bases to trimming and J lost 2 bases, with 10 bases between them. The DNA for the CDR3 is TGCAGTGCTAGAGAAGCCACAGGGAACTATGGCTACACCTTC. Its protein product is CSAREATGNYGYTF.

Within the sample, this clonotype is medium-sized. This chain links TRBV5-1 with TRBJ2-1; D call uncertain. The CDR3 runs to 13 residues. Trimming pared 4 bases from V and 4 bases from J, leaving 9 bases between. Germline CDR1 reads SGHRS; CDR2 reads YFSETQ. The CDR3 DNA reads as TGCGCCAGCAGCAGGCTGGAGTACAATGAGCAGTTCTTC. Protein: CASSRLEYNEQFF.

This clonotype was observed at least ten times. The rearrangement links TRBV29-1 to TRBJ2-3; D possibly corresponds to TRBD1 (5 bases). Between the trimmed V and J ends, which lost 3 bases and 1 base, there was a span of 5 bases. This CDR3 has 12 residues. Germline assignment: CDR1 SQVTM and CDR2 ANQGSEA. The CDR3 region is CSVETGTDTQYF. As DNA, the CDR3 is TGCAGCGTTGAGACAGGCACAGATACGCAGTATTTT.

This clonotype was seen many times. This chain links TRBV29-1 with TRBJ1-1; tentative D call: TRBD1 (5 bases). The germline gives CDR1 SQVTM, CDR2 ANQGSEA. V was cut by 1 base and J by 4 bases, with 7 bases left in between. This CDR3 is built from 12 residues. CDR3 DNA: TGCAGCGTTGAAGGACAGATCACTGAAGCTTTCTTT. Translating it yields CSVEGQITEAFF. Based on the CDR3 plus reference TRBV29-1 and TRBJ1-1, the full variable domain is SAVISQKPSRDICQRGTSLTIQCQVDSQVTMMFWYRQQPGQSLTLIATANQGSEATYESGFVIDKFPISRPNLTFSTLTVSNMSPEDSSIYLCSVEGQITEAFFGQGTRLTVV.

This clonotype was detected many times. The genes are TRBV5-1 and TRBJ2-4; 7 bases map to TRBD1. Unmatched junction bases numbered 6, after V lost 4 bases and J lost 5 bases. Germline CDR1 reads SGHRS; CDR2 reads YFSETQ. The CDR3 consists of 14 residues. DNA of the CDR3: TGCGCCAGCAGCCGACAGGGCAGGGAAAACATTCAGTACTTC. This translates into CASSRQGRENIQYF.

In this sample, this clonotype turned up many times. This chain joins TRBV29-1 and TRBJ2-5; no reliable D call. The CDR3 sequence is 13 residues long. V was pared by 4 bases and J by 3 bases, with 12 bases between. The germline gives CDR1 SQVTM, CDR2 ANQGSEA. CDR3 sequence (DNA): TGCAGCGTTGCTGAATCGCCCAAAGAGACCCAGTACTTC. It translates to CSVAESPKETQYF. The full variable domain, in which reference TRBV29-1 and TRBJ2-5 provide the parts outside the CDR3, is SAVISQKPSRDICQRGTSLTIQCQVDSQVTMMFWYRQQPGQSLTLIATANQGSEATYESGFVIDKFPISRPNLTFSTLTVSNMSPEDSSIYLCSVAESPKETQYFGPGTRLLVL.